Shown below are 2 T cell receptor beta chains from a single sample sequenced in a study of CD4 T cells in relation to SARS-CoV-2 and coronaviruses. Unexposed donor CD4+ T cells date from about 2011-2018, before the COVID-19 pandemic. Isolation of CD4+ T cells took place after approximately eleven days in culture. Method: immunoSEQ multiplex PCR; TCRdb's copy keeps in-frame clones and lacks some. In the table there are some 23,000 clones, 76% of which are singletons. What these receptors recognize is not known. Input material: CD4+ T cells from PBMCs, cultured in vitro. Receptors originate from a human donor in good health.

Only one count was recorded for this clone. The chain employs TRBV18 and TRBJ1-1; D not certain. The CDR3 sequence is 16 residues long. Germline loops: CDR1 KGHSH, CDR2 LQKENI. Trimming shortened V by 2 bases and J by 0 bases, and 13 bases separated the two germline ends. The CDR3 nucleotides are TGTGCCAGCTCACCAAGGCAGGAGATCATGAACACTGAAGCTTTCTTT. Translated, it gives CASSPRQEIMNTEAFF.

CDR3 protein: CASSQELLSRAYNQPQHF. The CDR3 DNA reads TGTGCCAGCAGCCAAGAATTGTTGAGTCGGGCCTACAATCAGCCCCAGCATTTT. The rearrangement joins TRBV14 to TRBJ1-5, with D unresolved. This CDR3 is built from 18 residues. V was trimmed by 0 bases and J by 3 bases, leaving 18 bases between them. The V gene's germline CDR1 is SGHDN and CDR2 FVKESK.